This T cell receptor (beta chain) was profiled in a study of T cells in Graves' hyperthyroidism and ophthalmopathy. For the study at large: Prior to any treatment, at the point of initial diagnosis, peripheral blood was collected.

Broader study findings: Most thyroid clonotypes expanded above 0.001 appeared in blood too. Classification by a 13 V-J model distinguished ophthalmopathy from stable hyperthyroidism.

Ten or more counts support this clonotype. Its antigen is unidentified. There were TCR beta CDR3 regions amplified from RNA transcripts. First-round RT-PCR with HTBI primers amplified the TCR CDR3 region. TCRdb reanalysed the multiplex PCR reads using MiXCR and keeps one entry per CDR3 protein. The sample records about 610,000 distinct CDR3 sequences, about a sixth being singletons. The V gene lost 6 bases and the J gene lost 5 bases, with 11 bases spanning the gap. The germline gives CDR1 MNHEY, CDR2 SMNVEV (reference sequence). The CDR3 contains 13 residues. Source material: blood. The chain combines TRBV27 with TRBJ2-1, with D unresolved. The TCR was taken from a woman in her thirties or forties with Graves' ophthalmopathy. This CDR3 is CASRERSHNEQFF. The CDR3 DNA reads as TGTGCCAGCAGGGAACGGTCGCACAATGAGCAGTTCTTC.